Listed here are 27 T cell receptor beta chains from one sample, sequenced in a study of T cell responses to AZD1222 COVID-19 vaccine. The data were produced by immunoSEQ multiplex PCR, yet TCRdb's version contains in-frame clones alone and is incomplete. The data show more than 150,000 clones, about 87% seen once. The starting material was peripheral blood, obtained on day 0 of AZD1222 vaccination. The receptors originated from an adult in good health.

The gene calls are TRBV7-6 and TRBJ1-2; D call uncertain. V was clipped by 1 base and J by 0 bases, with 12 bases between them. The germline gives CDR1 SGHVS, CDR2 FNYEAQ. The CDR3 is 16 amino acids. DNA for the CDR3: TGTGCCAGCAGCTTAGAGGCAGTAGTATCTAACTATGGCTACACCTTC. The encoded protein is CASSLEAVVSNYGYTF. Complete variable domain (other parts from reference TRBV7-6 and TRBJ1-2): GAGVSQSPRYKVTKRGQDVALRCDPISGHVSLYWYRQALGQGPEFLTYFNYEAQQDKSGLPNDRFSAERPEGSISTLTIQRTEQRDSAMYRCASSLEAVVSNYGYTFGSGTRLTVV.

This chain connects TRBV29-1 to TRBJ2-5; D is perhaps TRBD1 or TRBD2 (5 bases each). Germline CDR1 SQVTM, CDR2 ANQGSEA. This CDR3 spans 14 amino acids. V lost 1 base to trimming and J lost 2 bases, with 11 bases between them. CDR3 in DNA: TGCAGCGTTGAAGGGTGGGGGAATCAAGAGACCCAGTACTTC. It is translated as CSVEGWGNQETQYF. The whole variable domain, remainder taken from reference TRBV29-1 and TRBJ2-5, is SAVISQKPSRDICQRGTSLTIQCQVDSQVTMMFWYRQQPGQSLTLIATANQGSEATYESGFVIDKFPISRPNLTFSTLTVSNMSPEDSSIYLCSVEGWGNQETQYFGPGTRLLVL.

Only one count was recorded for this clone. The chain uses TRBV19 and TRBJ1-6, with a tentative D call TRBD1 (5 bases). Germline CDR1 LNHDA, CDR2 SQIVND (reference sequence). V lost 3 bases to trimming and J lost 9 bases, with 12 bases between them. The CDR3 has 14 residues. CDR3 coding DNA: TGTGCCAGTAGTATCAGGGTGAGGGGTTCACCCCTCCACTTT. Translated, it gives CASSIRVRGSPLHF.

The rearrangement joins TRBV11-2 to TRBJ2-1, with a weak D call TRBD2 (6 bases). This CDR3 is built from 16 residues. Germline CDR1 and CDR2: SGHAT and FQNNGV. The V gene lost 5 bases and the J gene lost 4 bases, with 18 bases spanning the gap. The CDR3 loop is CASSHPGTPEYNEQFF. The DNA for the CDR3 is TGTGCCAGCAGCCATCCCGGGACTCCGGAGTACAATGAGCAGTTCTTC. Combining the CDR3 with reference TRBV11-2 and TRBJ2-1 gives the whole variable domain EAGVAQSPRYKIIEKRQSVAFWCNPISGHATLYWYQQILGQGPKLLIQFQNNGVVDDSQLPKDRFSAERLKGVDSTLKIQPAKLEDSAVYLCASSHPGTPEYNEQFFGPGTRLTVL.

V and J are TRBV28 and TRBJ1-4; TRBD1 is a possible D gene (5 bases). This CDR3 has 14 amino acids. The germline V and J ends were trimmed by 4 bases and 4 bases, with 10 bases remaining between them. The germline V gene encodes CDR1 MDHEN and CDR2 SYDVKM. In DNA, the CDR3 is TGTGCCAGCAGTTCCAGGGACTATAATGAAAAACTGTTTTTT. Protein product: CASSSRDYNEKLFF.

The rearrangement joins TRBV3-1 (or the pseudogene TRBV3-2) to TRBJ1-2; D call uncertain. The CDR3 runs 15 residues. Trimming took 1 base from V and 7 from J, leaving 16 bases between them. Looked up from germline, CDR1 is LGHDT and CDR2 is YNNKEL (reference sequence). The CDR3 sequence is CASSQGSRVLGGYTF. The CDR3 bases are TGTGCCAGCAGCCAAGGATCCCGAGTCCTTGGTGGCTACACCTTC.

Concerning this clone: This same CDR3 is encoded by further DNA sequences in the sample. This chain uses TRBV4-2 with TRBJ2-7; the D call may be TRBD1 or TRBD2 (6 bases each). Trimming left V 2 bases short and J 7 bases short, with 12 bases between. The CDR3 has 13 amino acids. From germline, CDR1 is LGHNA and CDR2 YNFKEQ. In nucleotides, the CDR3 is TGTGCCAGCAGCCAAAGGGGGGCGGGGGAGCAGTACTTC. Protein product: CASSQRGAGEQYF.

The chain combines TRBV27 with TRBJ2-3; D possibly corresponds to TRBD2 (6 bases). Trimming stripped 8 bases from V and 0 bases from J, with 9 bases between. CDR1 and CDR2 (germline): MNHEY, SMNVEV (reference sequence). The CDR3 spans 13 residues. The CDR3 here is CASRGTSTDTQYF. The DNA of the CDR3 is TGTGCCAGCCGGGGGACTAGCACAGATACGCAGTATTTT.

V usage is TRBV30 and J usage is TRBJ1-1, with TRBD1 matching over 8 bases. J gave up 10 bases and V 1 base, and 5 bases lay outside the gene matches. Germline CDR1 is GTSNPN and CDR2 is SVGIG (reference sequence). The CDR3 length is 12 residues. Written as DNA, the CDR3 is TGTGCCTGGAGTGCATACAGGGGGGGAGCTTTCTTT. Amino acids: CAWSAYRGGAFF.

The genes are TRBV15 and TRBJ2-6; possibly TRBD2 for D (6 bases). CDR1 and CDR2 (germline): LNHNV, YYDKDF (reference sequence). Deletions cut 5 bases from V and 4 bases from J, with 24 bases between. CDR3 size: 19 residues. CDR3 DNA sequence: TGTGCCACCAGCGAGAGGGGCGCGGGGTTCCCTCGGGGGGCCAACGTCCTGACTTTC. This gives the protein CATSERGAGFPRGANVLTF.

The chain carries TRBV7-9 and TRBJ1-2; D ambiguous. The V end was cut by 4 bases, the J end by 7 bases, with 28 bases between. CDR3 length: 18 amino acids. In germline, CDR1 is SEHNR, CDR2 FQNEAQ (reference sequence). CDR3 bases: TGTGCCAGCAGCTCCTACTCTCAGTTTTTAACCGGTAACGGTGGCTACACCTTC. Amino acids: CASSSYSQFLTGNGGYTF.

The genes are TRBV6-6 and TRBJ1-5; D is uncertain. The germline V gene encodes CDR1 MNHNY and CDR2 SVGAGI (reference sequence). The germline V and J ends were trimmed by 5 bases and 3 bases, with 11 bases remaining between them. This CDR3 region has 14 residues. In DNA form, the CDR3 reads TGTGCCAGCAGTAGTTGGGGTTTCAATCAGCCCCAGCATTTT. Its protein is CASSSWGFNQPQHF.

This clone appeared a few times. The rearrangement joins TRBV11-3 to TRBJ1-1, with D hard to call. V dropped 5 bases and J dropped 3 bases, with 16 bases sitting between them. The CDR3 is 15 amino acids. Germline V CDR1 and CDR2: SGHNT, YENEEA. CDR3 in DNA: TGTGCCAGCAGCCCGAGCCCGGGAGAGGACACTGAAGCTTTCTTT. As protein: CASSPSPGEDTEAFF.

This clone was seen a few times. J is TRBJ2-2 and V is TRBV19, with D perhaps TRBD2 (5 bases). The CDR3 is made up of 15 amino acids. The V gene lost 10 bases and the J gene lost 2 bases, with 17 bases spanning the gap. Germline lookup yields CDR1 LNHDA and CDR2 SQIVND (reference sequence). CDR3 nucleotides: TGTGCCACCCGGCGGAGTAGCGTTAACACCGGGGAGCTGTTTTTT. Translation gives CATRRSSVNTGELFF.

The genes are TRBV7-9 and TRBJ1-2, with 7 bases fitting TRBD1. Germline V CDR1 and CDR2: SEHNR, FQNEAQ (reference sequence). The CDR3 extends over 16 amino acids. V lost 1 base to trimming and J lost 2 bases; unmatched junction nucleotides: 7. CDR3 DNA sequence: TGTGCCAGCAGCTTAGAGGCAGGGGGGTCAAACTATGGCTACACCTTC. It is translated as CASSLEAGGSNYGYTF. The whole variable domain, remainder taken from reference TRBV7-9 and TRBJ1-2, is DTGVSQNPRHKITKRGQNVTFRCDPISEHNRLYWYRQTLGQGPEFLTYFQNEAQLEKSRLLSDRFSAERPKGSFSTLEIQRTEQGDSAMYLCASSLEAGGSNYGYTFGSGTRLTVV.

The chain employs TRBV19 and TRBJ1-3; D not certain. Trimming cost V 11 bases and J 2 bases, with 10 bases left between them. Germline V CDR1 and CDR2: LNHDA, SQIVND (reference sequence). The CDR3 extends over 12 amino acids. This chain's CDR3 is CAGPWPGNTIYF. In DNA form, the CDR3 reads TGTGCCGGACCTTGGCCTGGAAACACCATATATTTT.

The rearrangement joins TRBV27 to TRBJ2-7; no clear D. Trimming pared 2 bases from V and 5 bases from J, leaving 7 bases between. Germline CDR1 is MNHEY and CDR2 is SMNVEV (reference sequence). The CDR3 is made up of 12 amino acids. This CDR3 reads CASSLIGDEQYF. CDR3 DNA sequence: TGTGCCAGCAGTTTAATTGGGGACGAGCAGTACTTC.

This chain links TRBV23-1 with TRBJ2-2; possible D gene TRBD1, 5 bases. TRBV23-1 falls under the ORF class, with uncertain function. The CDR3 consists of 17 residues. The V gene lost 2 bases and the J gene lost 0 bases, with 13 bases spanning the gap. DNA for the CDR3: TGCGCCAGCAGTCAAGCCAGGGAACTTTCGAACACCGGGGAGCTGTTTTTT. Encoded protein: CASSQARELSNTGELFF.

The genes are TRBV7-9 and TRBJ1-1, with TRBD1 matching over 8 bases. This CDR3 region has 15 residues. The trim removed 5 bases at V and 6 bases at J, leaving 11 bases unmatched. In germline, CDR1 is SEHNR, CDR2 FQNEAQ (reference sequence). CDR3 sequence: CASSPNRGFEAEAFF. The CDR3 bases are TGTGCCAGCAGCCCGAACAGGGGGTTTGAGGCTGAAGCTTTCTTT. The full variable domain, with the rest looked up from reference TRBV7-9 and TRBJ1-1, is DTGVSQNPRHKITKRGQNVTFRCDPISEHNRLYWYRQTLGQGPEFLTYFQNEAQLEKSRLLSDRFSAERPKGSFSTLEIQRTEQGDSAMYLCASSPNRGFEAEAFFGQGTRLTVV.

This clone is a singleton in its sample. The chain links TRBV2 to TRBJ2-3, with 10 positions matching TRBD2. Trimming at V came to 6 bases and at J to 6 bases, leaving 9 bases not matched to a gene. Germline values: CDR1 SNHLY, CDR2 FYNNEI. CDR3 length: 15 residues. The CDR3 region has the DNA TGTGCCAGCAGCTCTAGCGGGGGTGCGAGGGATACGCAGTATTTT. It codes for CASSSSGGARDTQYF.

In this sample, this clone turned up once. In nucleotides, the CDR3 is TGTGCCAGCACCCGCCGTCGGGATCAGCCCCAGCATTTT. This gives the protein CASTRRRDQPQHF. The chain has TRBV28 and TRBJ1-5; D call uncertain. Per the germline V gene, CDR1 is MDHEN and CDR2 is SYDVKM. V was pared by 7 bases and J by 5 bases, with 12 bases between. CDR3 length: 13 amino acids.

The chain has TRBV21-1 and TRBJ2-1. TRBV21-1 is tagged as a pseudogene. The CDR3 contains 11 residues. The CDR3 loop is CASSTSYEQFF. The CDR3 DNA reads TGTGCCAGCAGCACCTCATACGAGCAGTTCTTC.

The CDR3 is CASSEGGTAYNEQFF. The CDR3, as DNA: TGTGCCAGCTCCGAAGGTGGGACAGCCTACAATGAGCAGTTCTTC. The chain uses TRBV2 and TRBJ2-1; 7 bases match TRBD1. The CDR3 covers 15 residues. In germline, CDR1 is SNHLY, CDR2 FYNNEI. Trimming removed 8 bases from V and 2 bases from J; junction bases left unmatched: 9.

This chain uses TRBV5-1 with TRBJ1-1, with D tentatively TRBD1 (5 bases). This CDR3 region has 16 residues. Looked up from germline, CDR1 is SGHRS and CDR2 is YFSETQ. V lost 0 bases and J 0 bases, leaving 12 bases between the germline ends. The CDR3 nucleotides read TGCGCCAGCAGCTTGGCCGGGGGTGGGATGAACACTGAAGCTTTCTTT. The encoded protein is CASSLAGGGMNTEAFF. Based on the CDR3 plus reference TRBV5-1 and TRBJ1-1, the full variable domain is KAGVTQTPRYLIKTRGQQVTLSCSPISGHRSVSWYQQTPGQGLQFLFEYFSETQRNKGNFPGRFSGRQFSNSRSEMNVSTLELGDSALYLCASSLAGGGMNTEAFFGQGTRLTVV.

The rearrangement links TRBV28 to TRBJ2-7; 9 nucleotides line up with TRBD2. CDR3 size: 15 residues. Trimming cost V 5 bases and J 6 bases; bases outside gene matches: 11. Germline CDR1 MDHEN, CDR2 SYDVKM. This chain's CDR3 is CASSQAAGGDREQYF. CDR3 sequence (DNA): TGTGCCAGCAGTCAAGCGGCGGGAGGGGACCGCGAGCAGTACTTC.

In nucleotides, the CDR3 is TGCGCCAGCACCCCAGTGACAGGGATGATTGGCTACACCTTC. Its protein product is CASTPVTGMIGYTF. The V call is TRBV5-1, the J call TRBJ1-2; 7 nucleotides agree with TRBD1. Germline trimming cut 6 bases from V and 7 bases from J; bases unmatched to any gene: 12. The germline V gene encodes CDR1 SGHRS and CDR2 YFSETQ. This CDR3 has 14 residues.

The chain recombines TRBV3-1 (or the pseudogene TRBV3-2) with TRBJ2-1; 8 bases align to TRBD2. Germline CDR1 and CDR2: LGHDT and YNNKEL (reference sequence). The CDR3 covers 16 residues. V was clipped by 4 bases and J by 4 bases; unmatched bases: 9. The CDR3 nucleotides read TGTGCCAGCAGCCCCTCGGGAGGGACGGTGTACAATGAGCAGTTCTTC. This codes for CASSPSGGTVYNEQFF.